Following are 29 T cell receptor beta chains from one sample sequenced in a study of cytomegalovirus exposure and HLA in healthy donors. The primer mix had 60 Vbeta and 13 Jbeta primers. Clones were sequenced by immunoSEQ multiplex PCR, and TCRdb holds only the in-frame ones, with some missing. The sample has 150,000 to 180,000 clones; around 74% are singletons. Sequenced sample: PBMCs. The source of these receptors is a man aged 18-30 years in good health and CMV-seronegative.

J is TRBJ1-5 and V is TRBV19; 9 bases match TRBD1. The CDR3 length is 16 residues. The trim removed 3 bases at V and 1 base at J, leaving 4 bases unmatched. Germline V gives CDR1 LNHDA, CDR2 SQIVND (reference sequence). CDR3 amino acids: CASSMGQGRSNQPQHF. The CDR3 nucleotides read TGTGCCAGTAGTATGGGACAGGGACGGAGCAATCAGCCCCAGCATTTT.

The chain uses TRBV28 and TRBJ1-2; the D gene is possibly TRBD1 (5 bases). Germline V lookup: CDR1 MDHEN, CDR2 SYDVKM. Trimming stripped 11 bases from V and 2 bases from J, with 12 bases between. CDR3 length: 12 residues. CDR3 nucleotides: TGTGCCTGCGGGACGGTCAACTATGGCTACACCTTC. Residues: CACGTVNYGYTF.

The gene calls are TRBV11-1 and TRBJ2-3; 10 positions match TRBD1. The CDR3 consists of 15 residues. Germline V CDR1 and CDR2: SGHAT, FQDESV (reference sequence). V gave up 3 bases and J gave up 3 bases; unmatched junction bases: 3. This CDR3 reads CASSLLGQGTDTQYF. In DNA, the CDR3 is TGTGCCAGCAGCTTGTTGGGACAGGGGACAGATACGCAGTATTTT. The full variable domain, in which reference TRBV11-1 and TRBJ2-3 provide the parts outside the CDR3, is EAEVAQSPRYKITEKSQAVAFWCDPISGHATLYWYRQILGQGPELLVQFQDESVVDDSQLPKDRFSAERLKGVDSTLKIQPAELGDSAMYLCASSLLGQGTDTQYFGPGTRLTVL.

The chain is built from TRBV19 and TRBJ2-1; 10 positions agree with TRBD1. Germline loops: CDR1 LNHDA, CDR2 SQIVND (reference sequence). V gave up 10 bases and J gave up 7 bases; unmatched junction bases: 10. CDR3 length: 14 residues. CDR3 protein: CATLRQGARNEQFF. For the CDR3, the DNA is TGTGCCACCCTCCGACAGGGGGCTCGGAATGAGCAGTTCTTC.

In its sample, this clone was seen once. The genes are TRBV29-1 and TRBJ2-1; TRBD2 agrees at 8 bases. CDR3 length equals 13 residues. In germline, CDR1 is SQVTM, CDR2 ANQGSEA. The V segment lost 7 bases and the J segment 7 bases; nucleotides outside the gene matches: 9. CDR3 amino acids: CSAMTGGGNEQFF. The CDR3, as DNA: TGCAGCGCAATGACGGGGGGGGGAAATGAGCAGTTCTTC.

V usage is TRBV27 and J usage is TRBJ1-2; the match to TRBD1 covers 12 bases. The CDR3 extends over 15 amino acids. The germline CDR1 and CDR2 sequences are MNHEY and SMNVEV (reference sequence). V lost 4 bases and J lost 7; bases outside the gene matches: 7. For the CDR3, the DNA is TGTGCCAGCAGTTATGGGACAGGGGGCGTGCTTGGCTACACCTTC. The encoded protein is CASSYGTGGVLGYTF.

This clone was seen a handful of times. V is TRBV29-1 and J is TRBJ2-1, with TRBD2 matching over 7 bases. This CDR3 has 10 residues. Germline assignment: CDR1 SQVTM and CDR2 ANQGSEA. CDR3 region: CGGRVGEQFF. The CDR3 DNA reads TGCGGGGGGAGGGTCGGTGAGCAGTTCTTC.

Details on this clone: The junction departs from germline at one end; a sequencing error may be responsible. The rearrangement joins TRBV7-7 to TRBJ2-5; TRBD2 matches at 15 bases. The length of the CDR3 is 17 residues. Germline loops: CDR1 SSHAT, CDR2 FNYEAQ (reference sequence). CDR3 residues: CASSPGTSGGRGETQYF. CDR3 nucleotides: TGTGCTAGCAGCCCCGGGACTAGCGGGGGGCGGGGGGAGACCCAGTACTTC.

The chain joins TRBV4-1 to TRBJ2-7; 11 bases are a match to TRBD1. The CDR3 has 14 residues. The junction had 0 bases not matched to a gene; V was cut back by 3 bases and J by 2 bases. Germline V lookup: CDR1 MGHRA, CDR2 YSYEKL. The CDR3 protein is CASSQGQGAYEQYF. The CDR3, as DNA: TGCGCCAGCAGCCAGGGACAGGGGGCCTACGAGCAGTACTTC.

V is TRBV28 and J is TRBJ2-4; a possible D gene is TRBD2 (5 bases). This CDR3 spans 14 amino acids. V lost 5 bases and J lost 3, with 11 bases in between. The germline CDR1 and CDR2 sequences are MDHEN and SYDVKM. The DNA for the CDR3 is TGTGCCAGCAGTGCACCGGGGTTCAAAAACATTCAGTACTTC. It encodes CASSAPGFKNIQYF. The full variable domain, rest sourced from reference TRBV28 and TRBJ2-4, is DVKVTQSSRYLVKRTGEKVFLECVQDMDHENMFWYRQDPGLGLRLIYFSYDVKMKEKGDIPEGYSVSREKKERFSLILESASTNQTSMYLCASSAPGFKNIQYFGAGTRLSVL.

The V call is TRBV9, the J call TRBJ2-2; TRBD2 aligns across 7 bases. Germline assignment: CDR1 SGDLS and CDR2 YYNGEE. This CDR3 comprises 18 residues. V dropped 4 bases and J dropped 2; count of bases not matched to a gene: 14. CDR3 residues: CASSLINRASGNTGELFF. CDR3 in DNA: TGTGCCAGCAGCTTAATAAATAGGGCTAGCGGAAACACCGGGGAGCTGTTTTTT.

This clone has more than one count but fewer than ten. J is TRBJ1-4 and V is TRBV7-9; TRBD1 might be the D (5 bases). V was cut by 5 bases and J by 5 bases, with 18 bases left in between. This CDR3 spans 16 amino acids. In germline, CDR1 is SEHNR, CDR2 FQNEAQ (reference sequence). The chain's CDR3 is CASSPPSGGENEKLFF. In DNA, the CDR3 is TGTGCCAGCAGCCCCCCCTCGGGGGGGGAAAATGAAAAACTGTTTTTT.

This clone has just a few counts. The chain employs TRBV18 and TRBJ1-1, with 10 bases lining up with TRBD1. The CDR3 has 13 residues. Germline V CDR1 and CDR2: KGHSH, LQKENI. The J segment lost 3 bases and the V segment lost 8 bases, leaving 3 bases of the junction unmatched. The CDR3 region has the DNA TGTGCCAGCCGGGACAGGGGAGACACTGAAGCTTTCTTT. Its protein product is CASRDRGDTEAFF.

CDR3 in amino acids: CASRLQGPETQYF. CDR3 DNA sequence: TGTGCCAGCAGACTACAGGGTCCCGAGACCCAGTACTTC. This chain joins TRBV6-1 and TRBJ2-5; possible D gene TRBD1, 6 bases. V gave up 6 bases and J gave up 5 bases, with 13 bases separating them. The germline V gene encodes CDR1 MNHNS and CDR2 SASEGT. This CDR3 spans 13 amino acids.

CDR3: CASSFTPGTGRTGELFF. As DNA, the CDR3 is TGTGCCAGCAGTTTCACTCCCGGGACAGGGCGCACCGGGGAGCTGTTTTTT. This chain connects TRBV28 to TRBJ2-2; 9 bases are shared with TRBD1. V dropped 3 bases and J dropped 4; count of bases not matched to a gene: 9. The CDR3 totals 17 residues. CDR1 and CDR2 (germline): MDHEN, SYDVKM.

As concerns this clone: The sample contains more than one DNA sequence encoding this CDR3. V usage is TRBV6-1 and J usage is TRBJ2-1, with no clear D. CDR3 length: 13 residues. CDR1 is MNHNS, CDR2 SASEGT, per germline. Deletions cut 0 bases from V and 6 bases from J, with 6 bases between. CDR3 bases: TGTGCCAGCAGTGAAGCGCCTATCAATGAGCAGTTCTTC. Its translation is CASSEAPINEQFF.

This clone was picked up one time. Written as DNA, the CDR3 is TGCGCCAGCAGCCCCGGGTACAGCGACAGTCAGTACTTC. This sequence encodes CASSPGYSDSQYF. This chain links TRBV5-1 with TRBJ2-4; TRBD1 might be the D (5 bases). Trimming removed 4 bases at V and 12 bases at J, with 17 bases between. CDR3 length: 13 amino acids. Germline CDR1 SGHRS, CDR2 YFSETQ.

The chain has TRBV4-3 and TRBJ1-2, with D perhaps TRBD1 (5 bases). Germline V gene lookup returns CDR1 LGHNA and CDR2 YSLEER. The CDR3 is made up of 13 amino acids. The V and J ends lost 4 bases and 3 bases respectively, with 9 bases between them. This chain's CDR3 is CASSPGPDYGYTF. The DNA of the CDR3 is TGCGCCAGCAGCCCAGGGCCTGACTATGGCTACACCTTC.

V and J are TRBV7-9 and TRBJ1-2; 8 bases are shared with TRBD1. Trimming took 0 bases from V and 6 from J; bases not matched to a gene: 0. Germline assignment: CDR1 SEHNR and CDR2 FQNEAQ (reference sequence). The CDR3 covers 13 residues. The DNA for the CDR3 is TGTGCCAGCAGCTTAGCACAGGGGGATGGCTACACCTTC. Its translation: CASSLAQGDGYTF. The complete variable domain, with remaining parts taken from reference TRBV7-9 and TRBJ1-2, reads DTGVSQNPRHKITKRGQNVTFRCDPISEHNRLYWYRQTLGQGPEFLTYFQNEAQLEKSRLLSDRFSAERPKGSFSTLEIQRTEQGDSAMYLCASSLAQGDGYTFGSGTRLTVV.

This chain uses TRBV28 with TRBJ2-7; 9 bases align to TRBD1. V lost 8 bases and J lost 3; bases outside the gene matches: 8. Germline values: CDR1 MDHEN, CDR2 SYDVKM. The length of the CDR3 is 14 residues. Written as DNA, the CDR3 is TGTGCCAGCGCCGCGACAGGGGGGAACTACGAGCAGTACGTC. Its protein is CASAATGGNYEQYV.

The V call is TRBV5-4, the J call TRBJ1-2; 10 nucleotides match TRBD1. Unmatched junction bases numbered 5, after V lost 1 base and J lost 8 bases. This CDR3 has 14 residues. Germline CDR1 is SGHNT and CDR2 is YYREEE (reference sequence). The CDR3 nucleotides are TGTGCCAGCAGCTTGTCGACAGGGGGCTTCGGCTACACCTTC. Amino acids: CASSLSTGGFGYTF.

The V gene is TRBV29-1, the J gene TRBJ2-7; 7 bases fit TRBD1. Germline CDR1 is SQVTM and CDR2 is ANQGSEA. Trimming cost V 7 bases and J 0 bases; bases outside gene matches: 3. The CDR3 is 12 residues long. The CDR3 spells CSAHRGSYEQYF. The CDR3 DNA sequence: TGCAGCGCCCACAGGGGCTCCTACGAGCAGTACTTC.

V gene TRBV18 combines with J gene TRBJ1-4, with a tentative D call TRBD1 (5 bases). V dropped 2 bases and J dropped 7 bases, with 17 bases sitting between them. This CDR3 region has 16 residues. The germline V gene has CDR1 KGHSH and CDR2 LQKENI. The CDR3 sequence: CASSPRGGGAGEKLFF. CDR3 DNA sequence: TGTGCCAGCTCACCAAGGGGAGGAGGAGCCGGTGAAAAACTGTTTTTT.

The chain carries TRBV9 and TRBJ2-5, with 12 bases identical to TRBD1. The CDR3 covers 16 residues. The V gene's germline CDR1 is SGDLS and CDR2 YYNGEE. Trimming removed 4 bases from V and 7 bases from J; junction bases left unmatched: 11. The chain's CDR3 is CASSTHTGTGGVTQYF. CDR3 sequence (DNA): TGTGCCAGCAGCACCCACACCGGGACAGGGGGCGTGACCCAGTACTTC.

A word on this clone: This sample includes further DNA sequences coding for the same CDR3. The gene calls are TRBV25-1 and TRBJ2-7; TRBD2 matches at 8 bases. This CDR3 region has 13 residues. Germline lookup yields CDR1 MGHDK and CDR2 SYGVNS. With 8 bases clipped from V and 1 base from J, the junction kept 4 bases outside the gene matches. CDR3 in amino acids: CASPQRGSYEQYF. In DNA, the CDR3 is TGTGCCAGCCCCCAGCGGGGGTCCTACGAGCAGTACTTC.

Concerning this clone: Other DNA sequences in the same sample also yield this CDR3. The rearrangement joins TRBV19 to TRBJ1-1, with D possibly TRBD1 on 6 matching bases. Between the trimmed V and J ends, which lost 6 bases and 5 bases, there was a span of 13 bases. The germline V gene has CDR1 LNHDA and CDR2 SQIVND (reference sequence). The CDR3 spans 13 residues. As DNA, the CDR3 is TGTGCCAGTAGCCTACAGGGACCTACTGAAGCTTTCTTT. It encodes CASSLQGPTEAFF.

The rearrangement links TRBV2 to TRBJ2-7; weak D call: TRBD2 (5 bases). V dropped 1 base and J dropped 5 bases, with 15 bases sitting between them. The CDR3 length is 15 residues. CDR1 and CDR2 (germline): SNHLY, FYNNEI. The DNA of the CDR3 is TGTGCCAGCAGTGAAGAGGCAAACCGAGGGCACGAGCAGTACGTC. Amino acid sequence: CASSEEANRGHEQYV.

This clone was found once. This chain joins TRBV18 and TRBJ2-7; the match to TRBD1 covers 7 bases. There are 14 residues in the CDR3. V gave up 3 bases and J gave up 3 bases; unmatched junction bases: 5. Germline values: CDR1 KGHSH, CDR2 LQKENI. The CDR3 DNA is TGTGCCAGCTCACCTGGACAGGCAAACTACGAGCAGTACTTC. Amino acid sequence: CASSPGQANYEQYF.

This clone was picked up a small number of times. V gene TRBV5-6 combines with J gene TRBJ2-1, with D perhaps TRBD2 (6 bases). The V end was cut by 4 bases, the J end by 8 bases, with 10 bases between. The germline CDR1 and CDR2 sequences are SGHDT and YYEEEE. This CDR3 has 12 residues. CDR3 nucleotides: TGTGCCAGCAGCGGGGGGTTGGATGAGCAGTTCTTC. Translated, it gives CASSGGLDEQFF.